Below, one TCR beta chain is given with its context. Antigen: not known. These data are taken from a study of cytomegalovirus exposure and HLA in healthy donors. Whole-study findings and limits: Cytomegalovirus association was listed for about 170 TCR beta chains. The likely origin of a cluster of highly shared sequence variants was a sequencing artifact.

Germline V gives CDR1 SGHRS, CDR2 YFSETQ. The CDR3 extends over 16 amino acids. Trimming removed 3 bases from V and 1 base from J; junction bases left unmatched: 6. Healthy bone marrow donors made up the donor group. 13 Jbeta primers and 60 Vbeta primers were used for the PCR. Produced via immunoSEQ multiplex PCR; TCRdb's table is partial and in-frame only. The data show about 140,000 clones, more than 60% seen once. This sequence originates from a female donor in good health and CMV-seronegative. Material: PBMCs. This chain joins TRBV5-1 and TRBJ2-5; TRBD2 agrees at 10 bases. CDR3 region: CASSSASSGGQETQYF. CDR3 bases: TGCGCCAGCAGCTCGGCATCTAGCGGGGGCCAAGAGACCCAGTACTTC.